One sample yielded the 15 T cell receptor beta chains listed below, sequenced in a study of blood T cell repertoires in COVID-19. Only in-frame clones appear in the TCRdb table, and some are missing; sequencing was by immunoSEQ multiplex PCR. The sample has a few hundred thousand clones, around 89% seen once; the top ten hold around 1%. Material for sequencing was PBMCs or T cells enriched from blood (not recorded which). These receptors all stem from a man aged 18 to 29 who had recovered from COVID-19.

The rearrangement uses TRBV25-1 and TRBJ2-2, with TRBD2 identical over 7 bases. Germline V lookup: CDR1 MGHDK, CDR2 SYGVNS. Trimming at V came to 10 bases and at J to 1 base, leaving 3 bases not matched to a gene. The CDR3 is made up of 13 amino acids. The CDR3 here is CATPGGNTGELFF. The CDR3 DNA reads as TGTGCCACCCCGGGGGGGAACACCGGGGAGCTGTTTTTT.

The V and J genes are TRBV2 and TRBJ2-3; the match to TRBD2 covers 10 bases. Germline CDR1 and CDR2: SNHLY and FYNNEI. Trimming at V came to 8 bases and at J to 4 bases, leaving 3 bases not matched to a gene. This CDR3 region has 13 residues. CDR3 protein: CASALAGPDTQYF. CDR3 DNA sequence: TGTGCCAGCGCACTAGCGGGGCCAGATACGCAGTATTTT.

The V gene is TRBV3-1 (or the pseudogene TRBV3-2), the J gene TRBJ2-1, with 11 bases that match TRBD2. Germline V gene lookup returns CDR1 LGHDT and CDR2 YNNKEL (reference sequence). The CDR3 contains 15 residues. The V gene end was trimmed by 4 bases and the J gene end by 6 bases; junction bases not matched to a gene: 5. CDR3 DNA sequence: TGTGCCAGCAGCCTAGCGGGGGGGGGAGTCAATGAGCAGTTCTTC. The encoded protein is CASSLAGGGVNEQFF.

A remark on this clone: This clone may be a read error of a much larger clone one base away. In DNA form, the CDR3 reads TGTGCCAGCAGCACTAGCGGGGGGTACGAGCAGTACTTC. Translated, it gives CASSTSGGYEQYF. The J gene is TRBJ2-7, the V gene TRBV7-2; the match to TRBD2 covers 12 bases. Germline CDR1 reads SGHTA; CDR2 reads FQGNSA. This CDR3 spans 13 amino acids. The junction had 0 bases not matched to a gene; V was cut back by 5 bases and J by 4 bases. The full variable domain, rest sourced from reference TRBV7-2 and TRBJ2-7, is GAGVSQSPSNKVTEKGKDVELRCDPISGHTALYWYRQSLGQGLEFLIYFQGNSAPDKSGLPSDRFSAERTGGSVSTLTIQRTQQEDSAVYLCASSTSGGYEQYFGPGTRLTVT.

V usage is TRBV4-2 and J usage is TRBJ1-2; possibly TRBD1 for D (5 bases). The CDR3 loop spans 13 amino acids. Trimming removed 1 base at V and 4 bases at J, with 7 bases between. Germline CDR1 reads LGHNA; CDR2 reads YNFKEQ. The CDR3, as DNA: TGTGCCAGCAGCCAAGGGGGCGCCTATGGCTACACCTTC. This sequence encodes CASSQGGAYGYTF.

The chain employs TRBV19 and TRBJ1-2, with D perhaps matching TRBD1 (6 bases). CDR1 and CDR2 from the germline V gene are LNHDA and SQIVND (reference sequence). The CDR3 has 13 amino acids. Trimming stripped 8 bases from V and 2 bases from J, with 12 bases between. This CDR3 is CASETGPNYGYTF. The CDR3 coding sequence is TGTGCCAGTGAAACAGGGCCAAACTATGGCTACACCTTC.

This clone was observed a handful of times. V gene TRBV29-1 combines with J gene TRBJ2-7; 8 nucleotides agree with TRBD1. This CDR3 comprises 14 residues. V shed 3 bases and J 2 bases; nucleotides not matched to a gene: 6. Germline loops: CDR1 SQVTM, CDR2 ANQGSEA. The CDR3 spells CSVDLGTGAYEQYF. Here the CDR3 DNA reads TGCAGCGTTGACCTAGGGACAGGAGCCTACGAGCAGTACTTC.

This rearrangement joins TRBV6-5 to TRBJ1-1; TRBD1 matches 9 bases. The CDR3 has 13 amino acids. From germline, CDR1 is MNHEY and CDR2 SVGAGI. V was clipped by 6 bases and J by 13 bases; unmatched bases: 12. Here the CDR3 reads CASRPGQGWNGFF. CDR3 nucleotide sequence: TGTGCCAGCAGACCCGGACAGGGGTGGAATGGTTTCTTT.

The gene calls are TRBV15 and TRBJ1-5; D remains ambiguous. The length of the CDR3 is 17 residues. V lost 0 bases, J lost 3 bases, and 15 bases lay in between. Germline V CDR1 and CDR2: LNHNV, YYDKDF (reference sequence). As DNA, the CDR3 is TGTGCCACCAGCAGAGATCTAGGTGGGTCTTTCAATCAGCCCCAGCATTTT. It encodes CATSRDLGGSFNQPQHF.

The chain joins TRBV5-4 to TRBJ2-7, with a possible D match to TRBD1 (5 bases). The V and J ends lost 2 bases and 5 bases respectively, with 14 bases between them. CDR1 and CDR2 (germline): SGHNT, YYREEE (reference sequence). The CDR3 has 14 amino acids. For the CDR3, the DNA is TGTGCCAGCAGCTTAGCAGGGATTACCCACGAGCAGTACTTC. Protein sequence: CASSLAGITHEQYF.

This clone was seen only once. The chain uses TRBV12-3 or TRBV12-4 and TRBJ2-7; D uncertain. The CDR3 totals 12 residues. Deletions cut 4 bases from V and 0 bases from J, with 4 bases between. This CDR3 is CASSWASYEQYF. In nucleotides, the CDR3 is TGTGCCAGCAGTTGGGCCTCCTACGAGCAGTACTTC.

V usage is TRBV10-1 and J usage is TRBJ2-2; D possibly corresponds to TRBD1 (5 bases). CDR3 length: 13 residues. V lost 4 bases and J 6 bases, leaving 9 bases between the germline ends. CDR1 is WNHNN, CDR2 SYGVQD, per germline (reference sequence). This CDR3 is CASSGGRAGELFF. In DNA form, the CDR3 reads TGCGCCAGCAGTGGGGGCAGGGCCGGGGAGCTGTTTTTT.

V is TRBV28 and J is TRBJ2-5, with TRBD2 matching 10 bases. From germline, CDR1 is MDHEN and CDR2 SYDVKM. Germline trimming cut 5 bases from V and 2 bases from J; bases unmatched to any gene: 8. There are 16 residues in the CDR3. CDR3 in DNA: TGTGCCAGCAGTCCTTGGGGGACTAGCGAACAAGAGACCCAGTACTTC. Translating gives CASSPWGTSEQETQYF.

Remarks on this clone: Other nucleotide sequences in the sample specify the same CDR3. This rearrangement joins TRBV28 to TRBJ1-3; maybe TRBD1 (6 bases). The germline V gene has CDR1 MDHEN and CDR2 SYDVKM. The CDR3 covers 15 residues. V lost 5 bases and J lost 0, with 11 bases in between. The CDR3 here is CASSPPQGSGNTIYF. In DNA form, the CDR3 reads TGTGCCAGCAGTCCGCCACAGGGCTCTGGAAACACCATATATTTT. Full variable domain (rest looked up from reference TRBV28 and TRBJ1-3): DVKVTQSSRYLVKRTGEKVFLECVQDMDHENMFWYRQDPGLGLRLIYFSYDVKMKEKGDIPEGYSVSREKKERFSLILESASTNQTSMYLCASSPPQGSGNTIYFGEGSWLTVV.

This clone was observed a few times. The gene calls are TRBV30 and TRBJ1-5; 8 bases map to TRBD1. This CDR3 comprises 14 residues. The J segment lost 5 bases and the V segment lost 2 bases, leaving 5 bases of the junction unmatched. Per the germline V gene, CDR1 is GTSNPN and CDR2 is SVGIG (reference sequence). CDR3 sequence (DNA): TGTGCCTGGAGTTATGGACAGGGCCATCAGCCCCAGCATTTT. Translated, it gives CAWSYGQGHQPQHF.